The next 27 T cell receptor beta chains were all read from a single sample in a study of blood T cell repertoires in COVID-19. TCRdb's table, derived via immunoSEQ multiplex PCR, lists solely in-frame clones and lacks some. The sample contains 200,000 to 250,000 clones, roughly 86% of which appear only once. Sequencing was done on a sample of peripheral blood. The origin of the receptors is a man aged 45 to 65 with acute or convalescent COVID-19.

In this sample, this clone turned up a few times. The chain has TRBV4-1 and TRBJ2-7; 8 nucleotides match TRBD1. Germline V lookup: CDR1 MGHRA, CDR2 YSYEKL. This CDR3 is built from 14 residues. The V and J ends lost 5 bases and 2 bases, in that order; junction bases with no gene match: 5. CDR3: CASSYGQGPYEQYF. CDR3 coding DNA: TGCGCCAGCAGCTACGGACAGGGACCCTACGAGCAGTACTTC.

This rearrangement joins TRBV7-9 to TRBJ2-7; possible D gene TRBD2, 7 bases. The V gene's germline CDR1 is SEHNR and CDR2 FQNEAQ (reference sequence). V lost 2 bases to trimming and J lost 5 bases, with 16 bases between them. This CDR3 contains 15 residues. In DNA form, the CDR3 reads TGTGCCAGCAGCTTATATGGTCGGGGGGCCAACGAGCAGTACTTC. This sequence encodes CASSLYGRGANEQYF. The complete variable domain, with remaining parts taken from reference TRBV7-9 and TRBJ2-7, reads DTGVSQNPRHKITKRGQNVTFRCDPISEHNRLYWYRQTLGQGPEFLTYFQNEAQLEKSRLLSDRFSAERPKGSFSTLEIQRTEQGDSAMYLCASSLYGRGANEQYFGPGTRLTVT.

The chain recombines TRBV5-1 with TRBJ1-1; D ambiguous. V shed 5 bases and J shed 2 bases, with 7 bases lying between them. The germline gives CDR1 SGHRS, CDR2 YFSETQ. This CDR3 is built from 12 residues. CDR3 sequence: CASRGGNTEAFF. The CDR3 region has the DNA TGCGCCAGCAGGGGAGGAAACACTGAAGCTTTCTTT.

A few counts support this clone. The rearrangement links TRBV2 to TRBJ2-7, with a weak D call TRBD1 (6 bases). The germline CDR1 and CDR2 sequences are SNHLY and FYNNEI. The V end was cut by 5 bases, the J end by 4 bases, with 9 bases between. The length of the CDR3 is 12 residues. CDR3 loop: CASSQQGYEQYF. In DNA form, the CDR3 reads TGTGCCAGCAGTCAACAGGGTTACGAGCAGTACTTC.

The chain uses TRBV6-2 or TRBV6-3 and TRBJ2-7, with D possibly being TRBD1 (7 bases). V dropped 5 bases and J dropped 4 bases, with 15 bases sitting between them. The CDR3 runs to 14 residues. Germline V gives CDR1 MNHEY, CDR2 SVGEGT. The CDR3 spells CASSGYRGLYEQYF. The CDR3, as DNA: TGTGCCAGCAGTGGATACAGGGGACTGTACGAGCAGTACTTC.

The genes are TRBV18 and TRBJ1-1, with D possibly matching TRBD1 (6 bases). Germline V gives CDR1 KGHSH, CDR2 LQKENI. The CDR3 spans 16 residues. The V end lost 1 base, the J end lost 2 bases, and 14 bases lay between the germline ends. CDR3 DNA: TGTGCCAGCTCACCACGTTCCGCCAGGGGAAACACTGAAGCTTTCTTT. This sequence encodes CASSPRSARGNTEAFF.

A word on this clone: A single base separates this from a much larger clone, so it may be a read error. The chain joins TRBV5-6 to TRBJ1-1; D is undetermined. Germline values: CDR1 SGHDT, CDR2 YYEEEE. V lost 4 bases, J lost 1 base, and 5 bases lay in between. The CDR3 extends over 12 amino acids. The CDR3 nucleotides are TGTGCCAGCAGCCCGGGGAACACTGAAGCTTTCTTT. Its translation is CASSPGNTEAFF.

The V call is TRBV10-3, the J call TRBJ2-1; the D gene is possibly TRBD1 (6 bases). The V gene lost 0 bases and the J gene lost 9 bases, with 12 bases spanning the gap. CDR1 ENHRY and CDR2 SYGVKD come from the germline V gene. This CDR3 region has 14 residues. CDR3 DNA: TGTGCCATCAGTGAGTCACACCAGGGGTTTGAGCAGTTCTTC. Amino acid sequence: CAISESHQGFEQFF.

This chain uses TRBV2 with TRBJ1-1; the D is unclear. Germline CDR1 reads SNHLY; CDR2 reads FYNNEI. The V end was cut by 6 bases, the J end by 1 base, with 18 bases between. The CDR3 covers 16 residues. The chain's CDR3 is CASSRGGSRWNTEAFF. The CDR3 nucleotides read TGTGCCAGCAGCCGGGGAGGCAGTAGATGGAACACTGAAGCTTTCTTT.

This clone was seen once. V is TRBV6-5 and J is TRBJ1-2; TRBD1 might be the D (6 bases). The CDR3 is 12 amino acids. CDR1 is MNHEY and CDR2 is SVGAGI in the germline V gene. V shed 4 bases and J shed 8 bases, with 11 bases lying between them. The CDR3, as DNA: TGTGCCAGCAGTTCAGGGGTTGGGGGCTACACCTTC. Translated, it gives CASSSGVGGYTF.

The chain is built from TRBV28 and TRBJ2-7; TRBD1 matches 10 bases. There are 13 residues in the CDR3. Germline trimming cut 3 bases from V and 6 bases from J; bases unmatched to any gene: 2. Germline V gene sequence: CDR1 MDHEN, CDR2 SYDVKM. The CDR3 sequence: CASSLGDRGEQYF. For the CDR3, the DNA is TGTGCCAGCAGTTTGGGGGACAGGGGCGAGCAGTACTTC.

J is TRBJ1-6 and V is TRBV5-1; perhaps TRBD1 as D (6 bases). The germline V gene encodes CDR1 SGHRS and CDR2 YFSETQ. The V end was cut by 4 bases, the J end by 8 bases, with 10 bases between. This CDR3 contains 13 residues. CDR3 nucleotides: TGCGCCAGCAGCGGGTCAGGGGATTCACCCCTCCACTTT. Its translation: CASSGSGDSPLHF.

V gene TRBV28 combines with J gene TRBJ2-7; 7 bases map to TRBD2. With V trimmed by 2 bases and J by 1 base, 5 bases remained unmatched. Per germline, CDR1 MDHEN and CDR2 SYDVKM. This CDR3 comprises 15 residues. CDR3 nucleotide sequence: TGTGCCAGCAGTTTACCTCCGGGGGGATCCTACGAGCAGTACTTC. Amino acids: CASSLPPGGSYEQYF.

CDR3 sequence reads: CASSSPGTGTIKQYF. For the CDR3, the DNA is TGTGCCAGCAGTTCTCCCGGGACAGGGACCATTAAGCAGTACTTC. This chain links TRBV6-5 with TRBJ2-7; 9 nucleotides align to TRBD1. The CDR3 extends over 15 amino acids. The germline V gene encodes CDR1 MNHEY and CDR2 SVGAGI. Unmatched junction bases numbered 12, after V lost 4 bases and J lost 8 bases.

The chain recombines TRBV18 with TRBJ1-5, with 7 bases fitting TRBD1. The CDR3 spans 14 residues. From germline, CDR1 is KGHSH and CDR2 LQKENI. V lost 4 bases and J lost 2; bases outside the gene matches: 2. In DNA form, the CDR3 reads TGTGCCAGCTCACGACAGGGTGGCAATCAGCCCCAGCATTTT. It encodes CASSRQGGNQPQHF.

The chain couples TRBV9 to TRBJ2-3; 11 bases map to TRBD2. The J segment lost 6 bases and the V segment lost 0 bases, leaving 6 bases of the junction unmatched. The length of the CDR3 is 16 residues. Per the germline V gene, CDR1 is SGDLS and CDR2 is YYNGEE. As DNA, the CDR3 is TGTGCCAGCAGCGTAGCAGGGACTAGCGGAGGGGATACGCAGTATTTT. It codes for CASSVAGTSGGDTQYF.

This chain uses TRBV13 with TRBJ2-3; 7 nucleotides agree with TRBD1. Germline values: CDR1 PRHDT, CDR2 FYEKMQ (reference sequence). The CDR3 extends over 16 amino acids. V trimming: 5 bases; J trimming: 4 bases; junction bases outside the gene matches: 12. The CDR3 DNA reads as TGTGCCAGCAGCATTTGGGACAGACGCCCCGCAGATACGCAGTATTTT. Protein product: CASSIWDRRPADTQYF.

This clone was counted a single time. Other nucleotide sequences in the sample specify the same CDR3. The chain carries TRBV11-2 and TRBJ1-5; maybe TRBD1 (5 bases). Germline CDR1 SGHAT, CDR2 FQNNGV. V lost 5 bases and J lost 6, with 11 bases in between. This CDR3 contains 13 residues. CDR3 residues: CASSLTGGQPQHF. The CDR3 DNA reads TGTGCCAGCAGCCTCACCGGGGGTCAGCCCCAGCATTTT.

V usage is TRBV5-4 and J usage is TRBJ2-5; TRBD2 aligns across 7 bases. Germline CDR1 reads SGHNT; CDR2 reads YYREEE (reference sequence). CDR3 length equals 14 residues. V shed 0 bases, J shed 2 bases, and the junction held 1 base outside the gene matches. The CDR3 DNA follows: TGTGCCAGCAGCTTGGTGCGGGGGCAAGAGACCCAGTACTTC. This gives the protein CASSLVRGQETQYF.

The V gene is TRBV4-1, the J gene TRBJ2-7; TRBD2 matches 9 bases. Germline CDR1 is MGHRA and CDR2 is YSYEKL. The CDR3 sequence is 16 residues long. V shed 1 base and J 2 bases; nucleotides not matched to a gene: 6. CDR3 loop: CASSQGSGGGAYEQYF. Here the CDR3 DNA reads TGCGCCAGCAGCCAAGGCAGCGGCGGGGGGGCCTACGAGCAGTACTTC.

The rearrangement joins TRBV6-5 to TRBJ2-1; 11 bases line up with TRBD1. The CDR3 has 15 amino acids. J lost 8 bases, V lost 7 bases, and 10 bases had no gene match. The germline V gene has CDR1 MNHEY and CDR2 SVGAGI. The CDR3 coding sequence is TGTGCCAGCACCCTCGGACAGGGGGCTGGGGATGAGCAGTTCTTC. Translation: CASTLGQGAGDEQFF.

The chain links TRBV7-8 to TRBJ1-1; TRBD1 is a possible D gene (6 bases). Germline CDR1 and CDR2: SGHVS and FQNEAQ. The CDR3 runs to 15 residues. V shed 5 bases and J shed 1 base, with 14 bases lying between them. DNA for the CDR3: TGTGCCAGCAGCCCCCGGCAGGGGACGAACACTGAAGCTTTCTTT. Amino acid sequence: CASSPRQGTNTEAFF.

This chain links TRBV5-5 with TRBJ1-5; perhaps TRBD1 as D (5 bases). CDR3 length equals 15 residues. Germline V gene lookup returns CDR1 SGHKS and CDR2 YYEKEE (reference sequence). V gave up 0 bases and J gave up 1 base, with 8 bases separating them. CDR3 residues: CASSLVQESNQPQHF. For the CDR3, the DNA is TGTGCCAGCAGCTTGGTACAGGAGAGCAATCAGCCCCAGCATTTT.

This clone was seen more than once but under ten times. The chain carries TRBV7-3 and TRBJ2-2; tentative D call: TRBD2 (7 bases). The length of the CDR3 is 14 residues. Germline CDR1 SGHTA, CDR2 FQGTGA. The V and J ends lost 6 bases and 6 bases respectively, with 14 bases between them. This chain's CDR3 is CASSSGGLAGELFF. The CDR3 DNA follows: TGTGCCAGCAGTTCGGGGGGCCTTGCCGGGGAGCTGTTTTTT.

The rearrangement uses TRBV11-1 and TRBJ1-2; 8 bases agree with TRBD1. With 5 bases clipped from V and 4 bases from J, the junction kept 9 bases outside the gene matches. CDR1 is SGHAT, CDR2 FQDESV, per germline (reference sequence). The CDR3 sequence is 15 residues long. CDR3 protein: CASSPRQGPTYGYTF. CDR3 in DNA: TGTGCCAGCAGCCCGAGACAGGGGCCGACCTATGGCTACACCTTC.

The gene calls are TRBV9 and TRBJ1-2, with D possibly being TRBD1 (6 bases). CDR1 and CDR2 (germline): SGDLS, YYNGEE. Trimming cost V 3 bases and J 10 bases, with 19 bases left between them. The CDR3 spans 14 residues. DNA for the CDR3: TGTGCCAGCAGCGGATGGCAGGGGTTTGAGGACTACACCTTC. Translation gives CASSGWQGFEDYTF.

In its sample, this clone was seen once. This rearrangement joins TRBV5-5 to TRBJ1-3; D not certain. The CDR3 extends over 15 amino acids. The V end lost 0 bases, the J end lost 7 bases, and 14 bases lay between the germline ends. Germline CDR1 and CDR2: SGHKS and YYEKEE (reference sequence). CDR3 coding DNA: TGTGCCAGCAGCTTGGCCCGGACCCCGGGGAACACCATATATTTT. This encodes CASSLARTPGNTIYF.